The entry below gives a single T cell receptor (beta chain) sequence along with its context. Its antigen is not identified. Both RNA and DNA were isolated together from around 20-30 mg of bulk tissue that had not been sorted. Five separate regions of each tumor underwent sampling. A constant-region primer primed TCR beta cDNA synthesis from 500 to 550 ng of total RNA. Slightly modified ARM-PCR served as the procedure for the TCR beta libraries. These libraries came from three rounds of nested multiplex PCR. TCRdb analysed the multiplex PCR reads with MiXCR anew, one entry per CDR3 protein. The sample lists 99,000 or so distinct CDR3 sequences; almost 70% were seen once. This entry belongs to a study of tumor-infiltrating lymphocytes in primary liver carcinoma. Study-wide background: Tumors measured roughly 4.2 to 11 cm and were stage T1-T3 N0M0.

Findings and limits, study-wide: Tumor tissue displayed a significantly greater top-250-clone fraction than blood (p = 0.039).

This sequence was found in a woman aged 60 to 75 with primary liver carcinoma and hepatitis B virus infection. Material: liver tumor tissue from sampling region 5. Sample subset: tumor region T5, tumor centre.

CDR3 DNA sequence: TGTGCCAGCAGTACCAGGGACAGAAATTACAATGAGCAGTTCTTC. Translating gives CASSTRDRNYNEQFF. The chain carries TRBV12-3 or TRBV12-4 and TRBJ2-1; TRBD1 agrees at 7 bases. The CDR3 length is 15 residues. Unmatched junction bases numbered 8, after V lost 5 bases and J lost 4 bases.